The clone carrying this TCR beta chain was picked up one time. Its antigen is as yet unknown. PCR used 60 Vbeta primers and 13 Jbeta primers. The data were produced by immunoSEQ multiplex PCR, yet TCRdb's version contains in-frame clones alone and is incomplete. In the table there are roughly 140,000 clones, 78% of which are singletons. At the time of sampling, donors were nominally healthy, though unrecorded immune exposures were likely. This specimen belongs to a study of cytomegalovirus exposure and HLA in healthy donors. General study points: Among the sequence variants, a highly shared cluster was likely an artifact of sequencing.

The germline V gene has CDR1 LNHDA and CDR2 SQIVND (reference sequence). CDR3 size: 14 residues. V was clipped by 7 bases and J by 7 bases, with 14 bases between them. The source of this sequence is a male donor in good health and CMV-seronegative. The chain employs TRBV19 and TRBJ1-6, with a tentative D call TRBD1 (6 bases). The sample consisted of PBMCs. The CDR3 spells CASTVDRSNSPLHF. CDR3 DNA sequence: TGTGCCAGTACCGTCGACAGGTCCAATTCACCCCTCCACTTT.